This paragraph reports one T cell receptor (beta chain). The target antigen is unknown. This record belongs to a study of T cells in Graves' hyperthyroidism and ophthalmopathy. Patients between 18 and 65 years old had hyperthyroidism, newly diagnosed and lasting under 2 months. Germline CDR1 and CDR2: LGHDT and YNNKEL (reference sequence). V lost 3 bases, J lost 2 bases, and 7 bases stayed unmatched. The CDR3 totals 16 residues. General study points: Prediction of ophthalmopathy progression came a median roughly 6.6 months pre-onset. Researchers found most expanded thyroid clonotypes above 0.001 in blood as well. Ophthalmopathy was told apart from stable hyperthyroidism by a 13 V-J model.

What was amplified from RNA transcripts were TCR beta CDR3 regions. RT-PCR in the first round (using the HTBI primer set) targeted the TCR CDR3. TCRdb re-called the multiplex PCR reads with MiXCR, one entry per CDR3 protein. In the table there are 400,000 to 600,000 distinct CDR3 sequences, under 25% of which are singletons. The sequence derives from a man aged 18 to 30 with Graves' hyperthyroidism. This sequence joins TRBV3-1 and TRBJ1-2; 9 bases match TRBD1. The material sequenced was blood. CDR3 coding DNA: TGTGCCAGCAGCCAGGGCTCGACAGGGGGGAACTATGGCTACACCTTC. Its protein product is CASSQGSTGGNYGYTF.